This passage covers 13 T cell receptor beta chains from one sample sequenced in a study of patients and donors after allogeneic stem cell transplantation. TCRdb re-analysed the RT-PCR reads in MiXCR, keeping a single row per CDR3 protein. The data contain hundreds of thousands of distinct CDR3 sequences, 15% to 20% of them seen just once; the ten biggest clones take up 7.2%. Sequencing input: blood, either unsorted or a sorted T cell fraction (not recorded which). The receptors stem from a human donor who was either an allogeneic HSCT recipient or a stem cell or donor lymphocyte infusion donor (not recorded which). It is not recorded whose cells these are; they may come from a transplant donor.

V and J are TRBV5-1 and TRBJ2-2, with no clear D. The ends were cut back, 2 bases at V and 7 bases at J, with 12 bases in the middle. Per germline, CDR1 SGHRS and CDR2 YFSETQ. The CDR3 runs to 14 residues. The CDR3 bases are TGCGCCAGCAGCTTTACATGGTGGGACGGGGAGCTGTTTTTT. It translates to CASSFTWWDGELFF.

V is TRBV24-1 and J is TRBJ2-1; 13 nucleotides align to TRBD2. Germline CDR1 reads KGHDR; CDR2 reads SFDVKD. CDR3 length: 17 amino acids. V lost 5 bases to trimming and J lost 0 bases; unmatched junction nucleotides: 3. This chain's CDR3 is CATSGLAGGSSYNEQFF. CDR3 nucleotide sequence: TGTGCCACCAGTGGACTAGCGGGGGGTAGCTCCTACAATGAGCAGTTCTTC.

This clonotype came up a few times. This sequence joins TRBV6-1 and TRBJ1-2, with D perhaps matching TRBD1 (5 bases). CDR1 is MNHNS and CDR2 is SASEGT in the germline V gene. The CDR3 spans 15 residues. V was cut by 6 bases and J by 4 bases, with 18 bases left in between. CDR3 region: CASRTRGVHIYGYTF. The CDR3 DNA sequence: TGTGCCAGCAGGACACGAGGGGTGCACATCTATGGCTACACCTTC.

This sequence joins TRBV3-1 and TRBJ2-3, with 9 nucleotides matching TRBD2. The CDR3 sequence is 17 residues long. The V and J ends lost 4 bases and 0 bases, in that order; junction bases with no gene match: 8. Germline V CDR1 and CDR2: LGHDT, YNNKEL (reference sequence). DNA of the CDR3: TGTGCCAGCAGCCGGTCAAGCGGGGGGCACAGCACAGATACGCAGTATTTT. It yields the protein CASSRSSGGHSTDTQYF.

The rearrangement uses TRBV11-3 and TRBJ2-2; D uncertain. The germline V gene has CDR1 SGHNT and CDR2 YENEEA. This CDR3 is 13 amino acids long. V lost 5 bases and J lost 4, with 8 bases in between. Here the CDR3 DNA reads TGTGCCAGCAGCAAAGGTCGCACCGGGGAGCTGTTTTTT. This sequence encodes CASSKGRTGELFF. Looking up the rest from reference TRBV11-3 and TRBJ2-2 gives the full variable domain: EAGVVQSPRYKIIEKKQPVAFWCNPISGHNTLYWYLQNLGQGPELLIRYENEEAVDDSQLPKDRFSAERLKGVDSTLKIQPAELGDSAVYLCASSKGRTGELFFGEGSRLTVL.

This clonotype was picked up a small number of times. The V and J genes are TRBV15 and TRBJ2-7; no clear D gene. The CDR3 runs 13 residues. V lost 1 base, J lost 5 bases, and 9 bases lay in between. Germline V gene sequence: CDR1 LNHNV, CDR2 YYDKDF (reference sequence). The CDR3 DNA sequence: TGTGCCACCAGCAGAGTGGCCAGGCACGAGCAGTACTTC. It codes for CATSRVARHEQYF.

The table lists this clonotype with a few counts. The chain couples TRBV12-3 or TRBV12-4 to TRBJ2-3; 10 bases map to TRBD1. The V segment lost 5 bases and the J segment 6 bases; nucleotides outside the gene matches: 11. The CDR3 has 16 residues. This chain's CDR3 is CASSEDRGRGRDTQYF. DNA for the CDR3: TGTGCCAGCAGTGAAGACAGGGGGCGCGGTAGGGATACGCAGTATTTT.

The chain recombines TRBV3-1 with TRBJ1-5, with TRBD1 as a possible D gene (5 bases). V was shortened by 1 base and J by 4 bases, with 17 bases between the two germline ends. This CDR3 is built from 17 residues. Germline values: CDR1 LGHDT, CDR2 YNNKEL (reference sequence). CDR3 protein: CASSQVAGSGLNQPQHF. The CDR3 DNA follows: TGTGCCAGCAGCCAAGTGGCAGGGAGTGGTCTGAATCAGCCCCAGCATTTT. The variable domain in full, with the rest retrieved from reference TRBV3-1 and TRBJ1-5, is DTAVSQTPKYLVTQMGNDKSIKCEQNLGHDTMYWYKQDSKKFLKIMFSYNNKELIINETVPNRFSPKSPDKAHLNLHINSLELGDSAVYFCASSQVAGSGLNQPQHFGDGTRLSIL.

The rearrangement joins TRBV20-1 to TRBJ2-3; 8 bases line up with TRBD2. This CDR3 contains 12 residues. CDR1 and CDR2 from the germline V gene are DFQATT and SNEGSKA (reference sequence). After removal of 6 bases from V and 5 bases from J, the junction contained 4 bases not matched to a gene. The CDR3 region is CSAHAGGDTQYF. The CDR3 DNA reads TGCAGTGCCCACGCGGGGGGAGATACGCAGTATTTT.

The chain employs TRBV20-1 and TRBJ1-4, with 9 nucleotides matching TRBD1. Germline-derived CDR1 and CDR2 are DFQATT and SNEGSKA (reference sequence). The CDR3 has 13 residues. After removal of 5 bases from V and 7 bases from J, the junction contained 5 bases not matched to a gene. The CDR3 DNA reads TGCAGTGCTCCCCGGGACAGGGTTGAAAAACTGTTTTTT. As protein: CSAPRDRVEKLFF.

This clonotype turned up a few times. The rearrangement links TRBV4-2 to TRBJ2-3; 11 bases map to TRBD2. CDR1 and CDR2 from the germline V gene are LGHNA and YNFKEQ. The trim removed 6 bases at V and 8 bases at J, leaving 7 bases unmatched. The CDR3 consists of 14 residues. The CDR3 sequence: CASSSGTSGGTQYF. The DNA of the CDR3 is TGTGCCAGCAGTTCCGGGACTAGCGGAGGTACGCAGTATTTT.

This clonotype occurred a few times. The V call is TRBV7-8, the J call TRBJ1-3; tentatively, D is TRBD1 (5 bases). Germline CDR1 reads SGHVS; CDR2 reads FQNEAQ. Trimming removed 6 bases at V and 0 bases at J, with 12 bases between. CDR3 length: 15 residues. CDR3 DNA: TGTGCCAGCAGAGGGACGAGGCTCTCTGGAAACACCATATATTTT. Translating it yields CASRGTRLSGNTIYF.

This clonotype was counted between two and nine times. In nucleotides, the CDR3 is TGTGCCAGCAGCTTGGGGGGACTCCGGACCGGGGAGCTGTTTTTT. Its translation: CASSLGGLRTGELFF. The chain joins TRBV5-5 to TRBJ2-2; maybe TRBD2 (6 bases). V was clipped by 0 bases and J by 5 bases, with 11 bases between them. The germline V gene encodes CDR1 SGHKS and CDR2 YYEKEE (reference sequence). The CDR3 covers 15 residues.